This T cell receptor beta chain was sequenced for a study of shared clonotypes between healthy human individuals. Looking at the study overall: Plates per donor: three CD4 naive, three CD4 memory, two CD8 naive, one CD8 memory.

Overall study results and limits: Clonotype sharing across donors was expected to vary with sequencing depth.

Per sorted-subset replicate PCR, input was approximately 200 ng DNA, representing tens of thousands of T cell genomes. The method was immunoSEQ multiplex PCR; TCRdb's version includes in-frame clones alone and lacks a portion of them. The profile shows 2 million or so clones, 85% to 95% of them singletons. Only one count was recorded for this clone. Its antigen remains unidentified. V lost 5 bases and J 0 bases, leaving 12 bases between the germline ends. The CDR3 totals 16 residues. Germline loops: CDR1 SGHRS, CDR2 YFSETQ. The chain joins TRBV5-1 to TRBJ2-6; a weak D match, TRBD2 (5 bases). The TCR was taken from a man between 18 and 29 years old in good health. Sample: naive CD4+ T cells sorted from blood. Subset defined: CD45RA+ positively selected. CDR3 loop: CASRVGSSSGANVLTF. The CDR3, as DNA: TGCGCCAGCAGGGTGGGGAGCAGCTCTGGGGCCAACGTCCTGACTTTC.